These T cell receptor beta chains were read from a single sample in a study of blood T cell repertoires in COVID-19. Sequencing used immunoSEQ multiplex PCR; TCRdb keeps in-frame clones, though not all of them. The sample lists 150,000 to 200,000 clones; 79% were seen once. Source material: peripheral blood. The receptors stem from a middle-aged woman with COVID-19, enrolled during active disease. The CDR3 runs from the conserved cysteine through the conserved F or W. The D gene is left open where the match is weak. Clone size appears in some rows only: once, few, many, or a class for an expanded clone.

cdr3_aa cdr3_nt v_call d_call cdr3_length j_call clone_size
CASSQDSTGRLFF TGTGCCAGCAGCCAAGACTCTACAGGGCGACTGTTTTTT TRBV3-1/TRBV3-2 . 13 TRBJ1-4 .
CASSATITSGGQETQYF TGTGCCAGCAGCGCTACTATAACTAGCGGGGGGCAAGAGACCCAGTACTTC TRBV9 TRBD2 17 TRBJ2-5 .
CASSLGHIYEQYF TGTGCCAGCAGCCTGGGACATATCTACGAGCAGTACTTC TRBV3-1/TRBV3-2 . 13 TRBJ2-7 .
CASSPQRGEQFF TGTGCCAGCAGCCCCCAACGGGGGGAGCAGTTCTTC TRBV6-2/TRBV6-3 . 12 TRBJ2-1 .
CASSLQGAGSPLHF TGTGCCAGCTCACTACAGGGGGCAGGGTCACCCCTCCACTTT TRBV18 TRBD1 14 TRBJ1-6 .
CASSVGGVSNYGYTF TGTGCCAGCAGCGTAGGGGGGGTGTCCAACTATGGCTACACCTTC TRBV9 . 15 TRBJ1-2 .
CASSIGIEYEQYF TGTGCCAGTAGTATAGGTATAGAGTACGAGCAGTACTTC TRBV19 . 13 TRBJ2-7 .
CASKANVVVGTAHNEQFF TGCGCCAGCAAGGCCAACGTGGTAGTAGGGACAGCCCACAATGAGCAGTTCTTC TRBV10-2 TRBD1 18 TRBJ2-1 .
CASSLPDRGHLTEAFF TGTGCCAGCAGCTTACCTGATAGGGGTCACCTCACTGAAGCTTTCTTT TRBV5-4 . 16 TRBJ1-1 .
CASSPLGGAGSDTQYF TGCGCCAGCAGCCCCTTAGGGGGAGCTGGGTCAGATACGCAGTATTTT TRBV4-1 . 16 TRBJ2-3 .
CASSTERTYEQYF TGTGCCAGCAGTACCGAGCGGACCTACGAGCAGTACTTC TRBV2 . 13 TRBJ2-7 few
CASSDGTYNSPLHF TGTGCCAGCAGTGACGGGACTTATAATTCACCCCTCCACTTT TRBV6-1 . 14 TRBJ1-6 once
CASSRDSRGLDGYTF TGCGCCAGCAGCCGAGACTCTAGGGGTTTGGACGGCTACACCTTC TRBV4-3 . 15 TRBJ1-2 .
CASSLVGGHQPQHF TGTGCCAGCAGCTTGGTTGGCGGTCATCAGCCCCAGCATTTT TRBV5-5 . 14 TRBJ1-5 .
CASSQREGERPFF TGTGCCAGCAGCCAACGCGAGGGGGAGAGACCTTTCTTT TRBV3-1/TRBV3-2 . 13 TRBJ1-1 .
CASGIAGLSNEQFF TGTGCCAGCGGGATAGCGGGGTTATCCAATGAGCAGTTCTTC TRBV9 TRBD2 14 TRBJ2-1 once
CASTPDSGDYNEQFF TGTGCCAGTACCCCCGATTCTGGAGACTACAATGAGCAGTTCTTC TRBV19 . 15 TRBJ2-1 .
CAIRAGAGNTIYF TGTGCCATCAGAGCAGGCGCTGGAAACACCATATATTTT TRBV10-3 . 13 TRBJ1-3 .
CSAGGGSKTEAFF TGCAGCGCTGGGGGGGGCAGTAAGACTGAAGCTTTCTTT TRBV29-1 . 13 TRBJ1-1 .
CASSQGVSGSGLETQYF TGTGCCAGCAGCCAAGGGGTTAGCGGGAGTGGCCTGGAGACCCAGTACTTC TRBV3-1/TRBV3-2 TRBD2 17 TRBJ2-5 once
CASSQEARSSAQYF TGTGCCAGCAGCCAAGAAGCGAGGAGCTCGGCGCAGTATTTT TRBV4-2 . 14 TRBJ2-3 .
CASSSADRAREGNTEAFF TGTGCCAGCAGTTCGGCGGACAGGGCGCGAGAGGGGAACACTGAAGCTTTCTTT TRBV3-1/TRBV3-2 TRBD1 18 TRBJ1-1 .
CASSQDFGRGNYGYTF TGTGCCAGCAGCCAAGATTTTGGCAGGGGTAACTATGGCTACACCTTC TRBV3-1/TRBV3-2 . 16 TRBJ1-2 once
CASSWTILTGELFF TGTGCCAGCAGCTGGACTATCCTCACCGGGGAGCTGTTTTTT TRBV27 . 14 TRBJ2-2 few
CASSLERGTSYGYTF TGTGCCAGCAGCTTAGAAAGGGGGACAAGTTATGGCTACACCTTC TRBV11-2 . 15 TRBJ1-2 .
CAWSRTSGGLNEQFF TGTGCCTGGAGTCGGACTAGCGGGGGGTTAAATGAGCAGTTCTTC TRBV30 TRBD2 15 TRBJ2-1 .
CASRLTGAETQYF TGTGCCAGCAGGTTGACAGGGGCAGAGACCCAGTACTTC TRBV27 TRBD1 13 TRBJ2-5 .
CATWTPNTEAFF TGTGCCACCTGGACACCGAACACTGAAGCTTTCTTT TRBV13 . 12 TRBJ1-1 .
CASSSLGGTTEAFF TGTGCCAGCAGCTCTCTGGGGGGGACCACTGAAGCTTTCTTT TRBV2 . 14 TRBJ1-1 few
CASSHPLSSYNEQFF TGTGCCAGCAGTCACCCCCTAAGCTCCTACAATGAGCAGTTCTTC TRBV27 . 15 TRBJ2-1 .
CASRPRVSLETQYF TGTGCCAGTAGGCCCAGGGTTTCTCTCGAGACCCAGTACTTC TRBV25-1 . 14 TRBJ2-5 .
CASSGSGVEQFF TGTGCCAGCAGTGGGTCCGGGGTTGAGCAGTTCTTC TRBV2 . 12 TRBJ2-1 .
CASSPDRARPQHF TGTGCCAGCAGTCCGGACAGGGCCAGACCCCAGCATTTT TRBV12-3/TRBV12-4 TRBD1 13 TRBJ1-5 .
CASSQGARTEAFF TGTGCCAGCTCACAGGGGGCACGGACTGAAGCTTTCTTT TRBV18 TRBD1 13 TRBJ1-1 .
CASRQGPNSPLHF TGTGCCAGCCGACAGGGTCCTAATTCACCCCTCCACTTT TRBV25-1 TRBD1 13 TRBJ1-6 .
CASSEGRGGNTEAFF TGTGCCAGCAGTGAGGGGCGGGGAGGGAACACTGAAGCTTTCTTT TRBV2 . 15 TRBJ1-1 .
CASSVDDAGGTEAFF TGTGCCAGCAGCGTAGATGACGCCGGGGGCACTGAAGCTTTCTTT TRBV9 . 15 TRBJ1-1 few
CASSPWTVYGYTF TGTGCCAGCAGCCCCTGGACAGTCTATGGCTACACCTTC TRBV9 . 13 TRBJ1-2 .
CASSEALHRRRGSYTF TGTGCCAGCAGTGAAGCGCTTCATCGTCGCCGGGGGAGCTACACCTTC TRBV2 . 16 TRBJ1-2 .
CASTPSGLAGGLEQYF TGTGCCAGTACCCCCTCCGGGCTAGCGGGGGGGCTCGAGCAGTACTTC TRBV19 TRBD2 16 TRBJ2-7 .
CASSQGTGGTGELFF TGCGCCAGCAGCCAAGGGACAGGGGGCACCGGGGAGCTGTTTTTT TRBV4-1 TRBD1 15 TRBJ2-2 few
CSARAPVSNTF TGCAGTGCTAGAGCCCCGGTCTCCAACACCTTC TRBV20-1 . 11 TRBJ1-2 .
CASSLEGDSYNEQFF TGTGCCAGCAGCCTGGAAGGGGATTCCTACAATGAGCAGTTCTTC TRBV7-6 . 15 TRBJ2-1 .
CASSQDYRESLLNGYTF TGTGCCAGCAGCCAAGATTACAGGGAGTCCTTACTTAATGGCTACACCTTC TRBV3-1/TRBV3-2 . 17 TRBJ1-2 .
CAWSVLGGDTQYF TGTGCCTGGAGTGTACTAGGTGGAGATACGCAGTATTTT TRBV30 . 13 TRBJ2-3 .
CASSPGTGDTGELFF TGTGCCAGCAGTCCAGGGACAGGGGACACCGGGGAGCTGTTTTTT TRBV6-5 TRBD1 15 TRBJ2-2 few
CASSLGFTVDEQFF TGTGCCAGCAGCTTAGGGTTCACGGTCGATGAGCAGTTCTTC TRBV7-9 . 14 TRBJ2-1 .
CASSEPGGELFF TGTGCCAGCAGTGAGCCCGGTGGGGAGCTGTTTTTT TRBV2 . 12 TRBJ2-2 few
CATSLPGADRGYTDSPLHF TGTGCCACCAGTCTCCCTGGGGCGGACAGGGGATATACTGATTCACCCCTCCACTTT TRBV24-1 TRBD1 19 TRBJ1-6 .
CASSLVGYEQYF TGTGCCAGCAGCTTAGTCGGCTACGAGCAGTACTTC TRBV7-2 . 12 TRBJ2-7 .
CAISEAGGGPEAFF TGTGCCATCAGTGAAGCGGGAGGAGGCCCTGAAGCTTTCTTT TRBV10-3 . 14 TRBJ1-1 .
CASSLHSRQETQYF TGTGCCAGCAGCTTACATAGTCGACAAGAGACCCAGTACTTC TRBV7-3 . 14 TRBJ2-5 .
CASSRAQGAVEAFF TGTGCCAGCAGCCGAGCCCAGGGGGCGGTTGAAGCTTTCTTT TRBV6-2/TRBV6-3 TRBD1 14 TRBJ1-1 .
CASSYRTSGRGETQYF TGCGCCAGCAGCTACCGGACTAGCGGGAGGGGAGAGACCCAGTACTTC TRBV5-1 TRBD2 16 TRBJ2-5 .
CASSKIYDYGYTF TGTGCCAGCAGCAAAATATATGACTATGGCTACACCTTC TRBV21-1 . 13 TRBJ1-2 .
CASSLPGSYGYTF TGTGCCAGCAGCTTACCGGGTAGCTATGGCTACACCTTC TRBV7-9 . 13 TRBJ1-2 .
CASSLLYGYTF TGTGCCAGCAGCCTCCTGTATGGCTACACCTTC TRBV5-6 . 11 TRBJ1-2 .